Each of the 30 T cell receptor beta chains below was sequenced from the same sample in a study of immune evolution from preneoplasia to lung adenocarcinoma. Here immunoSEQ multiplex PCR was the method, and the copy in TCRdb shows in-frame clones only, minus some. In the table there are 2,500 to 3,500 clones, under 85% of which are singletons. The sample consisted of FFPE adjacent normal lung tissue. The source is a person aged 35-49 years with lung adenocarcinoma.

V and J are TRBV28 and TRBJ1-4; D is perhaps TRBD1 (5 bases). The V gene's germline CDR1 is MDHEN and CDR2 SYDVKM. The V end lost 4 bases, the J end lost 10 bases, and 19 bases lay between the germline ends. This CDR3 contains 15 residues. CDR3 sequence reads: CASSSTDEAFLKLFF. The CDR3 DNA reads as TGTGCCAGCAGTTCGACAGACGAGGCGTTCCTAAAACTGTTTTTT. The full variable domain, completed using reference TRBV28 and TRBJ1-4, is DVKVTQSSRYLVKRTGEKVFLECVQDMDHENMFWYRQDPGLGLRLIYFSYDVKMKEKGDIPEGYSVSREKKERFSLILESASTNQTSMYLCASSSTDEAFLKLFFGSGTQLSVL.

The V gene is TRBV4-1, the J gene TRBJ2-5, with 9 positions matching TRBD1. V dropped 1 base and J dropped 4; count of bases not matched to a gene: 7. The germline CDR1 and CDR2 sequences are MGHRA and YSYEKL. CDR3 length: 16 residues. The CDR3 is CASSQGATTGGETQYF. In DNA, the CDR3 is TGCGCCAGCAGCCAAGGAGCCACGACAGGGGGAGAGACCCAGTACTTC.

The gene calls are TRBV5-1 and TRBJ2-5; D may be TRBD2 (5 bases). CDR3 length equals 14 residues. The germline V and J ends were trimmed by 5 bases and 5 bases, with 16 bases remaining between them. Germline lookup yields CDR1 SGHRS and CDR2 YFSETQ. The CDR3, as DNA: TGCGCCAGCAGATCGAGGCCGGGATGGGAGACCCAGTACTTC. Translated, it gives CASRSRPGWETQYF.

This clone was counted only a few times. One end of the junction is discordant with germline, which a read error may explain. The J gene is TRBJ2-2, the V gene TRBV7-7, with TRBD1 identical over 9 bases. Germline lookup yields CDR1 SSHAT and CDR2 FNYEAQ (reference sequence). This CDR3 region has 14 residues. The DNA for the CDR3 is TGTGCTAGCAGCGCCGACAGGGGGACCGGGGAGCTGTTTTTT. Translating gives CASSADRGTGELFF.

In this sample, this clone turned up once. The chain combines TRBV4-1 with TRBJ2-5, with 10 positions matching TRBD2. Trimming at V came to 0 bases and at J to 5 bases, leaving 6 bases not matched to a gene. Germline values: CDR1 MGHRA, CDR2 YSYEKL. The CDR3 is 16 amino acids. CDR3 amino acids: CASSQEGLAGVETQYF. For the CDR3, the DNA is TGCGCCAGCAGCCAAGAGGGGCTAGCGGGGGTGGAGACCCAGTACTTC.

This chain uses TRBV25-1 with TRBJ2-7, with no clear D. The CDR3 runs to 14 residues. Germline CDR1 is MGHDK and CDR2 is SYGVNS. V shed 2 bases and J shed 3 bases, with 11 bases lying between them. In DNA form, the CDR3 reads TGTGCCAGCAGTGAAGTAAGACTGTTCTACGAGCAGTACTTC. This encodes CASSEVRLFYEQYF.

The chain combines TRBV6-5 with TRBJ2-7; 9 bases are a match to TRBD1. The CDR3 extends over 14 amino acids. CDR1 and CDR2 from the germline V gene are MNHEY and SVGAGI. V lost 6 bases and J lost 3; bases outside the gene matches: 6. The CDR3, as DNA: TGTGCCAGCAGCCCCGGGACAGGGCGCTACGAGCAGTACTTC. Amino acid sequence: CASSPGTGRYEQYF.

This CDR3 reads CASSPLPQGNRRQPQHF. CDR3 DNA sequence: TGCGCCAGCAGCCCGCTCCCTCAGGGCAATAGACGTCAGCCCCAGCATTTT. The V call is TRBV4-1, the J call TRBJ1-5; D might be TRBD1 (5 bases). Germline-derived CDR1 and CDR2 are MGHRA and YSYEKL. The CDR3 is 17 amino acids. Trimming shortened V by 4 bases and J by 6 bases, and 22 bases separated the two germline ends.

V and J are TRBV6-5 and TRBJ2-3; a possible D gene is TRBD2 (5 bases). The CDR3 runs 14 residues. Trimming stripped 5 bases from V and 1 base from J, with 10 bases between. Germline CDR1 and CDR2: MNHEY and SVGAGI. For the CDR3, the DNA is TGTGCCAGCAGTCCACAGAGGGGCACAGATACGCAGTATTTT. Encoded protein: CASSPQRGTDTQYF.

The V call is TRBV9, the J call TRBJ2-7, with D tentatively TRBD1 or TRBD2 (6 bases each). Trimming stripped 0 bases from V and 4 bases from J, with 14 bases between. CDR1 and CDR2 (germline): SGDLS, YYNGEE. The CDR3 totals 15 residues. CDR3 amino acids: CASSVVPGAHYEQYF. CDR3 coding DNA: TGTGCCAGCAGCGTAGTTCCGGGGGCGCATTACGAGCAGTACTTC. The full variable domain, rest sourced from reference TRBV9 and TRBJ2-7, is DSGVTQTPKHLITATGQRVTLRCSPRSGDLSVYWYQQSLDQGLQFLIQYYNGEERAKGNILERFSAQQFPDLHSELNLSSLELGDSALYFCASSVVPGAHYEQYFGPGTRLTVT.

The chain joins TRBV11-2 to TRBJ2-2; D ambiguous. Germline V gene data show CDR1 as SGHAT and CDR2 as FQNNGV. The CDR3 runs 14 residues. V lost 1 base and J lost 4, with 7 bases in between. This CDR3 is CASSLAGVTGELFF. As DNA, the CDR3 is TGTGCCAGCAGCTTAGCTGGGGTCACCGGGGAGCTGTTTTTT.

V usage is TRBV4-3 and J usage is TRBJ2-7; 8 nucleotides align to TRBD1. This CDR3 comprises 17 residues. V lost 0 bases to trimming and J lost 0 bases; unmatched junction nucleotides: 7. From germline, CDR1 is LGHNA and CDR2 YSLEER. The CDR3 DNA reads TGCGCCAGCAGCCAAGAACAAGGGGACAGGAGCTCCTACGAGCAGTACTTC. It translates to CASSQEQGDRSSYEQYF.

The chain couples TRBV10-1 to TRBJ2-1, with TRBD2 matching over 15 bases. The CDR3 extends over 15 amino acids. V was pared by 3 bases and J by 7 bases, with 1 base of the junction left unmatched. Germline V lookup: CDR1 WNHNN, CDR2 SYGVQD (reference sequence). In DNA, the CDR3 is TGCGCCAGCAGTGAAGGGACTAGCGGGAGGAATGAGCAGTTCTTC. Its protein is CASSEGTSGRNEQFF.

The CDR3 DNA follows: TGTGCCAGCAGTCCTAACGGGATCCCGAATGAAAAACTGTTTTTT. Translating gives CASSPNGIPNEKLFF. The chain joins TRBV28 to TRBJ1-4; D call uncertain. V was shortened by 5 bases and J by 5 bases, with 15 bases between the two germline ends. The germline V gene has CDR1 MDHEN and CDR2 SYDVKM. This CDR3 is built from 15 residues.

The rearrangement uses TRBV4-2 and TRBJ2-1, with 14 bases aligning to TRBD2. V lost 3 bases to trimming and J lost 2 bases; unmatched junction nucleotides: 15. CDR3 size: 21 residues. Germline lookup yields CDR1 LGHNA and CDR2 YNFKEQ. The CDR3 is CASSQEEGTSGSGGPYNEQFF. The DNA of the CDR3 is TGTGCCAGCAGCCAGGAGGAGGGGACTAGCGGGAGTGGGGGCCCCTACAATGAGCAGTTCTTC.

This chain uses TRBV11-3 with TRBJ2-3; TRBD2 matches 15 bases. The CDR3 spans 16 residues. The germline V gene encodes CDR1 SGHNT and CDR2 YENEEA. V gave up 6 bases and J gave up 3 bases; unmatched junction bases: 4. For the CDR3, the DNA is TGTGCCAGCAGTCCCGGGACTAGCGGGAGGACAGATACGCAGTATTTT. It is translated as CASSPGTSGRTDTQYF. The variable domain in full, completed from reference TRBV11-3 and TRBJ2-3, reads EAGVVQSPRYKIIEKKQPVAFWCNPISGHNTLYWYLQNLGQGPELLIRYENEEAVDDSQLPKDRFSAERLKGVDSTLKIQPAELGDSAVYLCASSPGTSGRTDTQYFGPGTRLTVL.

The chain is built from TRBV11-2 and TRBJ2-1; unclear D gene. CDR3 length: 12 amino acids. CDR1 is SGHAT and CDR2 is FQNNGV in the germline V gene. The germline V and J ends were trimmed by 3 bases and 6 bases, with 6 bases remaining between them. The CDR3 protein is CASSLNTNEQFF. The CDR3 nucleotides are TGTGCCAGCAGCTTGAACACCAATGAGCAGTTCTTC.

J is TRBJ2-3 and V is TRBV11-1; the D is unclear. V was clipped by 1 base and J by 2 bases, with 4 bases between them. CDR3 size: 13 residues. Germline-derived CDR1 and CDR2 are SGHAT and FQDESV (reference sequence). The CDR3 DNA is TGTGCCAGCAGCTTAGGATACACAGATACGCAGTATTTT. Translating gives CASSLGYTDTQYF.

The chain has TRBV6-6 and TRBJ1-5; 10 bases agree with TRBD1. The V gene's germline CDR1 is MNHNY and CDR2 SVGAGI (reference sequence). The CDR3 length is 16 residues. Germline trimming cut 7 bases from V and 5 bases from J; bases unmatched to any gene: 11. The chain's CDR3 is CASTDPDRGPDQPQHF. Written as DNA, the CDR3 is TGTGCCAGCACCGATCCCGACAGGGGGCCGGATCAGCCCCAGCATTTT.

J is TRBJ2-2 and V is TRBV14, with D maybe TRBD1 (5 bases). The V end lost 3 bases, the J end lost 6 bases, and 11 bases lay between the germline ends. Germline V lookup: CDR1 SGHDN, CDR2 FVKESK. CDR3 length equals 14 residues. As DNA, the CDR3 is TGTGCCAGCAGCCACCCCAGGGAACCCGGGGAGCTGTTTTTT. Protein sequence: CASSHPREPGELFF.

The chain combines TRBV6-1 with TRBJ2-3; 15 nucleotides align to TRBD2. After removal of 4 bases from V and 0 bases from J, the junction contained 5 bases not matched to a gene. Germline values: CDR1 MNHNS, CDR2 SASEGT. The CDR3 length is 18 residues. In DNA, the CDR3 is TGTGCCAGCAGTGGGGGACTAGCGGGGGGAGGAAGCACAGATACGCAGTATTTT. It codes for CASSGGLAGGGSTDTQYF.

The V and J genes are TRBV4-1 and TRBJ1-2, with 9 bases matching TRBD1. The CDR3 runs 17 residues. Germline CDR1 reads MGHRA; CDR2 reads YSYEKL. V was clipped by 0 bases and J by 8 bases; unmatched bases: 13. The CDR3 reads CASSQDNRDRVSGGYTF. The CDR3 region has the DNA TGCGCCAGCAGCCAAGACAACCGGGACAGGGTTTCGGGCGGCTACACCTTC.

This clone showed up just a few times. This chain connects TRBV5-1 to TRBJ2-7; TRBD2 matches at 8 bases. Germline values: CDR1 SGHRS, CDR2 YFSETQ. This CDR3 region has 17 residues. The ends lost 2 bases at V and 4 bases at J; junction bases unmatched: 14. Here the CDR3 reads CASSFEPRSGSTYEQYF. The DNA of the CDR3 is TGCGCCAGCAGCTTTGAGCCGAGGAGCGGGAGTACTTACGAGCAGTACTTC.

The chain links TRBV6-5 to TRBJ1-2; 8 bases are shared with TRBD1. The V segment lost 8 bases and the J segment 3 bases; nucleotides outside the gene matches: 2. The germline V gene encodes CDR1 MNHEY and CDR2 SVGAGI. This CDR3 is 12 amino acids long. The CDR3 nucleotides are TGTGCCAGCCAGGGGGCCGACTATGGCTACACCTTC. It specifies CASQGADYGYTF.

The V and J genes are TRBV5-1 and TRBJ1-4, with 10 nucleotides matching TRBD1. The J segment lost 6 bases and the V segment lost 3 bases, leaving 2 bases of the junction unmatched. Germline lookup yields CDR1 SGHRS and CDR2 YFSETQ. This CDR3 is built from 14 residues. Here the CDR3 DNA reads TGCGCCAGCAGCTCGGGACAGGGGTATGAAAAACTGTTTTTT. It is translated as CASSSGQGYEKLFF.

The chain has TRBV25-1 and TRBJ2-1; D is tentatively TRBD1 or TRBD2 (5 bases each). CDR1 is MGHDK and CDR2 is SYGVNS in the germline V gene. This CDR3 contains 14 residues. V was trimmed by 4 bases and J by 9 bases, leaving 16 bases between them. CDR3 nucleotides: TGTGCCAGCAGTGCGAGGGGCCCTTTTACTGAGCAGTTCTTC. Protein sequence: CASSARGPFTEQFF.

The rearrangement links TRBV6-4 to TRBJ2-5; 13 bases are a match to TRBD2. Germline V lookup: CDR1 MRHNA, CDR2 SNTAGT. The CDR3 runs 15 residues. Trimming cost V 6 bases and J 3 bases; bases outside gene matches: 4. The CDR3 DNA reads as TGTGCCAGCAGCGAGGGGACTAGCGGGAAAGAGACCCAGTACTTC. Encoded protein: CASSEGTSGKETQYF.

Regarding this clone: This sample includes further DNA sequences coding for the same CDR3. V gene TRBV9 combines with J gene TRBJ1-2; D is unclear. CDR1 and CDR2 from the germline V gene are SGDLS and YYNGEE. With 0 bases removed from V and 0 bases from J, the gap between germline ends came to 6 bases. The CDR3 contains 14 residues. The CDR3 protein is CASSVGESNYGYTF. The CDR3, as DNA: TGTGCCAGCAGCGTAGGAGAGTCTAACTATGGCTACACCTTC.

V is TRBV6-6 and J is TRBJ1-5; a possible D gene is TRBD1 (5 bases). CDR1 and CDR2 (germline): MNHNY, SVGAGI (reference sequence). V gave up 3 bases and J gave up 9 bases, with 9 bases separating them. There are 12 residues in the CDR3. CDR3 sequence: CASSYSGRPQHF. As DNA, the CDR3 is TGTGCCAGCAGTTATTCGGGACGGCCCCAGCATTTT.

The CDR3: CASSPPPQGNSPLHF. Here the CDR3 DNA reads TGTGCCAGCAGTCCCCCCCCACAGGGTAATTCACCCCTCCACTTT. The genes are TRBV6-6 and TRBJ1-6; TRBD1 might be the D (6 bases). There are 15 residues in the CDR3. V dropped 5 bases and J dropped 6 bases, with 14 bases sitting between them. The V gene's germline CDR1 is MNHNY and CDR2 SVGAGI (reference sequence).